The sequence of this T cell receptor (beta chain) was determined in a study of cytomegalovirus exposure and HLA in healthy donors. Study-level points and caveats: There were reportedly fewer N-insertions in an Asian-associated ancestry cluster than the approximately 630-donor mean, in a later analysis. Follow-up analysis seemed to connect common viral pathogens with several of the most significant clusters identified.

Vbeta (60) and Jbeta (13) primers were used in the PCR. Method: immunoSEQ multiplex PCR; TCRdb's copy keeps in-frame clones and lacks some. The listing contains some 48,000 clones. Regarding this clone: What it binds is unknown.

V was pared by 5 bases and J by 9 bases, with 10 bases of the junction left unmatched. The CDR3 totals 14 residues. Germline CDR1 and CDR2: SGHVS and FQNEAQ. The gene calls are TRBV7-8 and TRBJ1-5; 7 bases are a match to TRBD1. This clonotype originated in a woman aged 40 to 49 in good health and CMV-seronegative. What was sequenced was PBMCs. The CDR3 is CASSPGTVGRPQHF. The CDR3 DNA is TGTGCCAGCAGCCCGGGGACAGTCGGTCGGCCCCAGCATTTT.